This T cell receptor beta chain was captured by sequencing in a study of blood T cells in healthy people across ages. For the study at large: T cells yielded about one barcoded beta molecule per two cells through template switching. Study-level points and caveats: The study lacked donor CMV status, which possibly confounded expanded clonotype changes. Per million T cells, TCR beta diversity dropped roughly linearly as age increased.

This clonotype has a count of ten or more. No antigen is known for it. PCR was performed a second time for about 7 to 12 cycles using a sample-barcoded 5' primer and a J-beta primer mix. TCRdb ran MiXCR on the 5' RACE reads and lists one entry per CDR3 protein. This sample yields about 940,000 distinct CDR3 sequences, of which roughly 48% are seen a single time; around 15% belongs to the top ten. The CDR3 contains 10 residues. Germline CDR1 and CDR2: SSHAT and FNYEAQ (reference sequence). This chain connects TRBV7-7 to TRBJ2-3; D gene unclear. The TCR comes from a man between 25 and 39 years old in good health. The sequenced sample was blood. CDR3 nucleotide sequence: TGTGCTATTGGGTCGGATACGCAGTATTTT. Amino acid sequence: CAIGSDTQYF.